The 17 T cell receptor beta chains below were found in one sample sequenced in a study of early T cells in non-severe SARS-CoV-2 infection. Each CDR3 protein is one row after TCRdb ran MiXCR on the 5' RACE reads. The sample records tens of thousands of distinct CDR3 sequences, around 10% being singletons. Material for sequencing was whole blood. The receptors were gathered from an adult who was a healthcare worker with PCR-confirmed SARS-CoV-2 infection or an uninfected control (not recorded which).

This clonotype has at least ten counts. The CDR3, as DNA: TGTGCCAGCAGCTATGGTCTTGAGGGCACAGATACGCAGTATTTT. Translated, it gives CASSYGLEGTDTQYF. The genes are TRBV14 and TRBJ2-3; D ambiguous. The germline gives CDR1 SGHDN, CDR2 FVKESK. The CDR3 runs to 15 residues. Trimming removed 5 bases from V and 1 base from J, with 13 bases in between.

This clonotype has a handful of counts. This chain joins TRBV11-2 and TRBJ1-5; D remains ambiguous. CDR1 and CDR2 (germline): SGHAT, FQNNGV. V dropped 2 bases and J dropped 4 bases, with 30 bases sitting between them. CDR3 length: 21 amino acids. This CDR3 reads CASSLYAPFISREPGNQPQHF. CDR3 bases: TGTGCCAGCAGCTTATACGCCCCCTTTATTTCTCGGGAGCCTGGGAATCAGCCCCAGCATTTT. Using reference TRBV11-2 and TRBJ1-5 for the parts outside the CDR3, the full variable domain is EAGVAQSPRYKIIEKRQSVAFWCNPISGHATLYWYQQILGQGPKLLIQFQNNGVVDDSQLPKDRFSAERLKGVDSTLKIQPAKLEDSAVYLCASSLYAPFISREPGNQPQHFGDGTRLSIL.

The sample holds a few counts of this clonotype. The J gene is TRBJ2-2, the V gene TRBV14, with unresolved D. The CDR3 consists of 15 residues. V was shortened by 4 bases and J by 5 bases, with 14 bases between the two germline ends. Germline values: CDR1 SGHDN, CDR2 FVKESK. The CDR3 sequence: CASSPQWVTTGELFF. For the CDR3, the DNA is TGTGCCAGCAGCCCTCAGTGGGTGACAACCGGGGAGCTGTTTTTT.

In its sample, this clonotype was seen a few times. This chain joins TRBV12-3 or TRBV12-4 and TRBJ2-2; 8 nucleotides line up with TRBD2. The CDR3 is made up of 16 amino acids. The ends lost 3 bases at V and 2 bases at J; junction bases unmatched: 5. The CDR3 DNA reads TGTGCCAGCAGTTTCTCCAGCGGGGGTAACACCGGGGAGCTGTTTTTT. Residues: CASSFSSGGNTGELFF.

This sequence joins TRBV29-1 and TRBJ1-3; no reliable D call. Germline V lookup: CDR1 SQVTM, CDR2 ANQGSEA. The length of the CDR3 is 13 residues. The V gene lost 4 bases and the J gene lost 0 bases, with 7 bases spanning the gap. The chain's CDR3 is CSVVRNSGNTIYF. The CDR3 nucleotides read TGCAGCGTTGTCCGGAACTCTGGAAACACCATATATTTT. Full variable domain (remainder filled in from reference TRBV29-1 and TRBJ1-3): SAVISQKPSRDICQRGTSLTIQCQVDSQVTMMFWYRQQPGQSLTLIATANQGSEATYESGFVIDKFPISRPNLTFSTLTVSNMSPEDSSIYLCSVVRNSGNTIYFGEGSWLTVV.

In this sample, this clonotype turned up many times. The chain combines TRBV5-4 with TRBJ2-1; TRBD1 matches at 11 bases. The CDR3 extends over 16 amino acids. Unmatched junction bases numbered 10, after V lost 4 bases and J lost 7 bases. Germline-derived CDR1 and CDR2 are SGHNT and YYREEE (reference sequence). CDR3 coding DNA: TGTGCCAGCAGCGCCGGGACAGGGGGAAGGAAAAATGAGCAGTTCTTC. Its protein product is CASSAGTGGRKNEQFF.

The genes are TRBV7-9 and TRBJ2-7, with TRBD1 matching 9 bases. The V gene end was trimmed by 5 bases and the J gene end by 4 bases; junction bases not matched to a gene: 6. Germline values: CDR1 SEHNR, CDR2 FQNEAQ (reference sequence). The CDR3 contains 14 residues. This chain's CDR3 is CASSLTGTGYEQYF. CDR3 coding DNA: TGTGCCAGCAGCCTAACCGGGACAGGGTACGAGCAGTACTTC.

This clonotype has more than one count but fewer than ten. The chain links TRBV12-3 or TRBV12-4 to TRBJ1-5, with 9 positions matching TRBD1. V gave up 6 bases and J gave up 2 bases; unmatched junction bases: 5. CDR3 length equals 15 residues. In nucleotides, the CDR3 is TGTGCCAGCAGGCAACAGGGGGCGGGCAATCAGCCCCAGCATTTT. The encoded protein is CASRQQGAGNQPQHF.

This clonotype was seen at least ten times. The rearrangement links TRBV19 to TRBJ1-2; 7 positions match TRBD1. The CDR3 is 14 amino acids. Germline V gene data show CDR1 as LNHDA and CDR2 as SQIVND (reference sequence). V shed 7 bases and J 4 bases; nucleotides not matched to a gene: 9. The CDR3 spells CASTRDSFIYGYTF. Written as DNA, the CDR3 is TGTGCCAGTACTCGGGACAGCTTTATCTATGGCTACACCTTC.

V gene TRBV7-9 combines with J gene TRBJ1-1; 8 positions agree with TRBD1. There are 14 residues in the CDR3. V shed 5 bases, J shed 4 bases, and the junction held 6 bases outside the gene matches. The germline V gene encodes CDR1 SEHNR and CDR2 FQNEAQ (reference sequence). CDR3 residues: CASSLQGDATEAFF. The CDR3 bases are TGTGCCAGCAGCCTACAGGGGGATGCCACTGAAGCTTTCTTT.

J is TRBJ2-1 and V is TRBV6-5; 7 nucleotides match TRBD2. Germline CDR1 reads MNHEY; CDR2 reads SVGAGI. The CDR3 is 15 residues long. After removal of 6 bases from V and 5 bases from J, the junction contained 10 bases not matched to a gene. CDR3 nucleotide sequence: TGTGCCAGCAGACCCGGACTAGTATTAAACAATGAGCAGTTCTTC. Translating it yields CASRPGLVLNNEQFF.

The sample holds a few counts of this clonotype. The chain combines TRBV11-2 with TRBJ2-1; D is perhaps TRBD2 (6 bases). V shed 5 bases and J shed 9 bases, with 20 bases lying between them. CDR1 and CDR2 from the germline V gene are SGHAT and FQNNGV. This CDR3 has 15 amino acids. As DNA, the CDR3 is TGTGCCAGCAGCCCCGGACTGGACCGCGGGGCTGAGCAGTTCTTC. Encoded protein: CASSPGLDRGAEQFF.

This clonotype was counted between two and nine times. This chain links TRBV4-1 with TRBJ2-7, with 7 bases that match TRBD1. J gave up 2 bases and V 1 base, and 8 bases lay outside the gene matches. The length of the CDR3 is 16 residues. Germline assignment: CDR1 MGHRA and CDR2 YSYEKL. The CDR3 DNA reads as TGCGCCAGCAGCCAAGGAAGCGACAGGGTAACCTACGAGCAGTACTTC. The encoded protein is CASSQGSDRVTYEQYF.

The chain carries TRBV3-1 and TRBJ1-3, with D unresolved. The V and J ends lost 1 base and 3 bases respectively, with 16 bases between them. Germline CDR1 reads LGHDT; CDR2 reads YNNKEL (reference sequence). The CDR3 consists of 17 residues. The chain's CDR3 is CASSQAGLTAGGNTIYF. CDR3 DNA sequence: TGTGCCAGCAGCCAAGCAGGACTCACTGCGGGTGGAAACACCATATATTTT.

The chain recombines TRBV20-1 with TRBJ2-3; 13 nucleotides agree with TRBD2. The CDR3 runs 15 residues. Losses at the gene ends were 6 bases for V and 4 bases for J; bases not matched to a gene: 7. CDR1 is DFQATT and CDR2 is SNEGSKA in the germline V gene (reference sequence). In DNA form, the CDR3 reads TGCAGTGCATATAGGACTAGCGGGAGCCCAGATACGCAGTATTTT. It encodes CSAYRTSGSPDTQYF.

This clonotype turned up a few times. V and J are TRBV20-1 and TRBJ2-3, with 9 nucleotides matching TRBD2. The CDR3 totals 17 residues. V trimming: 3 bases; J trimming: 0 bases; junction bases outside the gene matches: 10. In germline, CDR1 is DFQATT, CDR2 SNEGSKA (reference sequence). The CDR3 reads CSARGHSGGASTDTQYF. Written as DNA, the CDR3 is TGCAGTGCTAGGGGTCATAGCGGGGGAGCTAGCACAGATACGCAGTATTTT.

The table lists this clonotype with a few counts. V usage is TRBV18 and J usage is TRBJ2-1; no clear D. Germline values: CDR1 KGHSH, CDR2 LQKENI. The V gene lost 6 bases and the J gene lost 5 bases, with 8 bases spanning the gap. The length of the CDR3 is 12 residues. The CDR3 protein is CASSRSDNEQFF. CDR3 DNA: TGTGCCAGCTCTCGGTCCGACAATGAGCAGTTCTTC. Full variable domain (rest looked up from reference TRBV18 and TRBJ2-1): NAGVMQNPRHLVRRRGQEARLRCSPMKGHSHVYWYRQLPEEGLKFMVYLQKENIIDESGMPKERFSAEFPKEGPSILRIQQVVRGDSAAYFCASSRSDNEQFFGPGTRLTVL.